The entry that follows covers one T cell receptor (beta chain) sequence. Its antigen is not yet known. Base qualities are not recorded, but no much larger clone differs from it by a single base. TCRbeta CDR3 regions were amplified from genomic DNA by means of the immunoSEQ Assay, a bias-controlled multiplex PCR. The authors' pipeline ran thus. The number of nucleated cells in each sample was estimated from the amplification of reference gene primers within the assay. To quantify the absolute abundance of each unique TCRbeta CDR3 rearrangement, sequence reads were collapsed and filtered. For each sample, productive Simpson clonality was calculated as the square root of Simpson's diversity index over productive rearrangements. The table was pulled from immuneACCESS by TCRdb, which kept in-frame rearrangements only. Such tables lose some clones; where checked, under half of the loss comes from unresolved V genes, and the rest has no known cause. The V and J calls and clone size were taken over from that table, and D and trimming were inferred from the DNA. This sample has around 260,000 clones in its table, and approximately 84% of those were observed once. The ten largest make up 15% to 17% of the sample.

This specimen comes from a study of blood T cell repertoires in COVID-19 (TCRdb year 2020). Concerning the study at large: Samples covering the acute and convalescent phases of COVID-19 were provided by collaborators in the United States, Italy and Spain. The prospective study material was composed of cDNA or gDNA derived from T cells, B-cell-depleted T cells, or PBMCs. Subjects who had been exposed to COVID-19, were actively infected with it, or had recovered from it provided the deeply sampled blood TCRbeta repertoires that made up the dataset. The repertoires were made available in a free public database intended to serve as a resource for research on the immune response to SARS-CoV-2. The samples were drawn from two sources: the first 160 participants of the ongoing ImmuneRACE study, and fewer than 1,500 subjects contributed by 6 global collaborators. Nearly every sample came with metadata listing a de-identified subject ID, COVID-19 status, age in years and sex. Where HLA class I and class II types were available, the types were taken from metadata supplied by the sample provider, not from assay-based typing.

In Seattle, one collaborating source enrolled patients while the infection was active and tracked those patients longitudinally over the course of disease. Collaborating institutions collected whole blood in K2EDTA tubes following their own protocols. For TCRbeta analysis, collaborators shipped samples in one of three forms: frozen whole blood, isolated PBMCs, or DNA extracted from either of those sample types. Findings and caveats that apply to the study as a whole: Clinical and demographic metadata were provided uncurated, with the amount varying by source and participant.

V and J are truncated by 2 bases and 4 bases respectively, leaving an intervening sequence of 10 bases. Via the germline V gene, CDR1 is SGHRS and CDR2 YFSETQ. The cysteine opens and the phenylalanine closes a CDR3 of 13 amino acids. Only the CDR3 part of the read is kept: 39 bases, read in frame from the first base. The chain couples TRBV5-1 to TRBJ2-7, and TRBD1 may be the D gene, going by 6 matching bases. The sequencing input was peripheral blood. The receptor comes from a person aged 65 to 85 with COVID-19, enrolled during active disease. The DNA sequence is given as TGCGCCAGCAGCTTCGCCCAGGGGTACGAGCAGTACTTC. Translated, it gives CASSFAQGYEQYF.